This entry lists 21 T cell receptor beta chains sequenced from one sample in a study of blood T cell repertoires in COVID-19. Profiling relied on immunoSEQ multiplex PCR, and the TCRdb table lists in-frame clones only, not all of them. Counted here are some 250,000 clones, roughly 88% occurring once; the ten biggest clones make up 1.9%. Sequencing used PBMCs or T cells enriched from blood (not recorded which). These receptors were taken from a woman aged 45 to 65 who had recovered from COVID-19.

The rearrangement uses TRBV5-1 and TRBJ1-1; tentative D call: TRBD1 (5 bases). V gave up 7 bases and J gave up 1 base, with 14 bases separating them. CDR1 is SGHRS, CDR2 YFSETQ, per germline. This CDR3 spans 14 amino acids. DNA for the CDR3: TGCGCCAGCCAGCAGGGATCCTCGAACACTGAAGCTTTCTTT. Protein sequence: CASQQGSSNTEAFF.

V gene TRBV19 combines with J gene TRBJ2-2, with D possibly TRBD1 on 5 matching bases. Trimming stripped 5 bases from V and 6 bases from J, with 10 bases between. The germline gives CDR1 LNHDA, CDR2 SQIVND (reference sequence). This CDR3 has 13 amino acids. This CDR3 is CASSALGAGELFF. CDR3 nucleotides: TGTGCCAGTAGTGCCCTAGGGGCCGGGGAGCTGTTTTTT.

This clone was seen a single time. The CDR3 nucleotides are TGCGCCAGCAGCTTCGGGGGGGAGCTGTTTTTT. It encodes CASSFGGELFF. This chain links TRBV5-1 with TRBJ2-2; unclear D gene. Germline CDR1 SGHRS, CDR2 YFSETQ. V lost 2 bases, J lost 8 bases, and 4 bases lay in between. CDR3 length: 11 amino acids.

This rearrangement joins TRBV7-9 to TRBJ1-1, with D hard to call. V was trimmed by 5 bases and J by 0 bases, leaving 7 bases between them. CDR1 is SEHNR and CDR2 is FQNEAQ in the germline V gene (reference sequence). The CDR3 is 13 amino acids. Here the CDR3 reads CASSGRLNTEAFF. The CDR3 region has the DNA TGTGCCAGCAGCGGCCGCCTGAACACTGAAGCTTTCTTT.

The chain recombines TRBV6-5 with TRBJ1-2; TRBD1 agrees at 7 bases. CDR3 length equals 13 residues. The trim removed 4 bases at V and 7 bases at J, leaving 6 bases unmatched. Germline CDR1 and CDR2: MNHEY and SVGAGI. The CDR3 coding sequence is TGTGCCAGCAGTTTGACAGGGATGGGTGGCTACACCTTC. It is translated as CASSLTGMGGYTF.

The chain combines TRBV7-8 with TRBJ2-5, with 12 bases matching TRBD2. CDR3 length: 15 amino acids. Germline V CDR1 and CDR2: SGHVS, FQNEAQ. With 5 bases clipped from V and 4 bases from J, the junction kept 5 bases outside the gene matches. The CDR3 DNA sequence: TGTGCCAGCAGCCAGACTAGCGGGAGTAGAGAGACCCAGTACTTC. Amino acid sequence: CASSQTSGSRETQYF.

The CDR3, as DNA: TGTGCCAGCTCACGGGGACAGAACTATGGCTACACCTTC. This codes for CASSRGQNYGYTF. The chain combines TRBV18 with TRBJ1-2; 7 nucleotides agree with TRBD1. The germline V gene encodes CDR1 KGHSH and CDR2 LQKENI. The CDR3 has 13 residues. V was pared by 4 bases and J by 2 bases, with 1 base of the junction left unmatched.

This clone has more than one count but fewer than ten. The gene calls are TRBV5-1 and TRBJ1-2; 8 nucleotides align to TRBD1. The germline CDR1 and CDR2 sequences are SGHRS and YFSETQ. V was clipped by 0 bases and J by 4 bases; unmatched bases: 11. CDR3 length: 17 amino acids. This CDR3 is CASSLEARTGLTYGYTF. The CDR3 DNA is TGCGCCAGCAGCTTGGAAGCGAGGACAGGGCTCACCTATGGCTACACCTTC.

The rearrangement links TRBV30 to TRBJ1-2; 8 bases map to TRBD1. Germline assignment: CDR1 GTSNPN and CDR2 SVGIG (reference sequence). Unmatched junction bases numbered 11, after V lost 1 base and J lost 7 bases. The CDR3 runs 15 residues. For the CDR3, the DNA is TGTGCCTGGAGTGCCGGGACAGGCTGGGTGGGTGGCTACACCTTC. Translated: CAWSAGTGWVGGYTF. Using reference TRBV30 and TRBJ1-2 for the parts outside the CDR3, the full variable domain is SQTIHQWPATLVQPVGSPLSLECTVEGTSNPNLYWYRQAAGRGLQLLFYSVGIGQISSEVPQNLSASRPQDRQFILSSKKLLLSDSGFYLCAWSAGTGWVGGYTFGSGTRLTVV.

The gene calls are TRBV5-6 and TRBJ2-5; tentatively, D is TRBD1 (6 bases). The CDR3 contains 13 residues. Trimming shortened V by 6 bases and J by 4 bases, and 13 bases separated the two germline ends. Germline V lookup: CDR1 SGHDT, CDR2 YYEEEE. The CDR3 spells CASTPPGVETQYF. The DNA for the CDR3 is TGTGCCAGCACCCCACCAGGGGTAGAGACCCAGTACTTC. The whole variable domain, remainder taken from reference TRBV5-6 and TRBJ2-5, is DAGVTQSPTHLIKTRGQQVTLRCSPKSGHDTVSWYQQALGQGPQFIFQYYEEEERQRGNFPDRFSGHQFPNYSSELNVNALLLGDSALYLCASTPPGVETQYFGPGTRLLVL.

This chain joins TRBV5-1 and TRBJ2-2; perhaps TRBD1 as D (6 bases). The V end lost 4 bases, the J end lost 8 bases, and 12 bases lay between the germline ends. The CDR3 loop spans 13 amino acids. Germline V gives CDR1 SGHRS, CDR2 YFSETQ. CDR3 nucleotide sequence: TGCGCCAGCAGCCTAGGACAGAGAGGGGAGCTGTTTTTT. This sequence encodes CASSLGQRGELFF. The full variable domain, in which reference TRBV5-1 and TRBJ2-2 provide the parts outside the CDR3, is KAGVTQTPRYLIKTRGQQVTLSCSPISGHRSVSWYQQTPGQGLQFLFEYFSETQRNKGNFPGRFSGRQFSNSRSEMNVSTLELGDSALYLCASSLGQRGELFFGEGSRLTVL.

The chain is built from TRBV2 and TRBJ2-5, with D possibly TRBD1 on 6 matching bases. Germline V gene data show CDR1 as SNHLY and CDR2 as FYNNEI. V was clipped by 7 bases and J by 2 bases, with 17 bases between them. The CDR3 sequence is 15 residues long. The CDR3 sequence: CASTWTRQGQETQYF. In DNA form, the CDR3 reads TGTGCCAGCACTTGGACCCGGCAGGGGCAAGAGACCCAGTACTTC.

The chain couples TRBV6-2 or TRBV6-3 to TRBJ1-5; tentatively, D is TRBD1 (6 bases). Trimming removed 6 bases from V and 5 bases from J, with 17 bases in between. The CDR3 spans 15 residues. Per germline, CDR1 MNHEY and CDR2 SVGEGT. CDR3 amino acids: CASSPGTLPYQPQHF. CDR3 in DNA: TGTGCCAGCAGCCCCGGGACATTACCGTATCAGCCCCAGCATTTT.

The chain is built from TRBV5-6 and TRBJ1-5; 7 bases agree with TRBD1. The CDR3 sequence is 15 residues long. Germline values: CDR1 SGHDT, CDR2 YYEEEE. Unmatched junction bases numbered 1, after V lost 0 bases and J lost 1 base. CDR3 sequence reads: CASSLGTGSNQPQHF. For the CDR3, the DNA is TGTGCCAGCAGCTTGGGGACAGGAAGCAATCAGCCCCAGCATTTT.

This clone was seen once. V and J are TRBV18 and TRBJ2-1; 12 positions agree with TRBD1. This CDR3 is built from 15 residues. Germline-derived CDR1 and CDR2 are KGHSH and LQKENI. V lost 2 bases and J lost 7; bases outside the gene matches: 3. CDR3 sequence (DNA): TGTGCCAGCTCACCAGGGACAGGGGGCCTAAATGAGCAGTTCTTC. It is translated as CASSPGTGGLNEQFF.

The V call is TRBV30, the J call TRBJ2-5; D perhaps matches TRBD2 (5 bases). The V and J ends lost 3 bases and 0 bases respectively, with 8 bases between them. Germline V CDR1 and CDR2: GTSNPN, SVGIG (reference sequence). This CDR3 comprises 13 residues. CDR3 residues: CAWSASNQETQYF. The CDR3 DNA reads TGTGCCTGGAGCGCTAGCAACCAAGAGACCCAGTACTTC. The variable domain in full, completed from reference TRBV30 and TRBJ2-5, reads SQTIHQWPATLVQPVGSPLSLECTVEGTSNPNLYWYRQAAGRGLQLLFYSVGIGQISSEVPQNLSASRPQDRQFILSSKKLLLSDSGFYLCAWSASNQETQYFGPGTRLLVL.

This clone was picked up a small number of times. The genes are TRBV27 and TRBJ1-6; D is perhaps TRBD1 (5 bases). From germline, CDR1 is MNHEY and CDR2 SMNVEV (reference sequence). Trimming removed 6 bases at V and 5 bases at J, with 14 bases between. CDR3 length equals 15 residues. CDR3 protein: CASRGWGGNNSPLHF. CDR3 DNA sequence: TGTGCCAGCAGAGGGTGGGGGGGTAATAATTCACCCCTCCACTTT.

This chain uses TRBV19 with TRBJ2-2; the D gene is possibly TRBD1 (6 bases). Germline V CDR1 and CDR2: LNHDA, SQIVND (reference sequence). V was clipped by 3 bases and J by 1 base, with 9 bases between them. The CDR3 runs 15 residues. The CDR3 spells CASSIGQMNTGELFF. Written as DNA, the CDR3 is TGTGCCAGTAGTATCGGACAGATGAACACCGGGGAGCTGTTTTTT.

This clone was picked up a small number of times. The chain carries TRBV27 and TRBJ2-1; TRBD1 aligns across 11 bases. CDR3 length: 14 residues. Germline lookup yields CDR1 MNHEY and CDR2 SMNVEV (reference sequence). The trim removed 3 bases at V and 7 bases at J, leaving 2 bases unmatched. Here the CDR3 reads CASSLGQGGNEQFF. The CDR3 DNA reads as TGTGCCAGCAGTTTGGGACAGGGGGGAAATGAGCAGTTCTTC.

The J gene is TRBJ1-3, the V gene TRBV3-1 (or the pseudogene TRBV3-2); the D is unclear. The CDR3 is made up of 15 amino acids. V lost 6 bases to trimming and J lost 1 base, with 13 bases between them. CDR1 and CDR2 (germline): LGHDT, YNNKEL (reference sequence). Written as DNA, the CDR3 is TGTGCCAGCAGTCGGAGTCCGGGGTCTGGAAACACCATATATTTT. Translation: CASSRSPGSGNTIYF.

The chain is built from TRBV5-1 and TRBJ2-3; D perhaps matches TRBD2 (5 bases). The CDR3 is 16 amino acids. Germline CDR1 reads SGHRS; CDR2 reads YFSETQ. V lost 0 bases to trimming and J lost 0 bases, with 11 bases between them. DNA of the CDR3: TGCGCCAGCAGCTTGGTGACTATCGCTAGCACAGATACGCAGTATTTT. Its translation: CASSLVTIASTDTQYF.